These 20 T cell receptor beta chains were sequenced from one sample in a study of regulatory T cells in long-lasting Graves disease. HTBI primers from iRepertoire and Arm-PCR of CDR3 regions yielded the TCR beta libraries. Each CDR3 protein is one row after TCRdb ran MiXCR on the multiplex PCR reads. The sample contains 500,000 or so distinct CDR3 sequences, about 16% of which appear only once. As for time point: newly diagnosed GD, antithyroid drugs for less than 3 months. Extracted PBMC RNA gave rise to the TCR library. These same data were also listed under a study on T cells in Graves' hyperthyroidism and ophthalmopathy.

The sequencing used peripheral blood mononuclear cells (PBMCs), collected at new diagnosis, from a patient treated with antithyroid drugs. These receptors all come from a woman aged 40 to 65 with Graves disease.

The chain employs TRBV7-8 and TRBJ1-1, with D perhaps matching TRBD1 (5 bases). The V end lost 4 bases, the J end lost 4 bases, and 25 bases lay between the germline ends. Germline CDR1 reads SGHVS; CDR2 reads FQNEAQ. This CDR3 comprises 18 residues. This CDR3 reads CASSSYQGAPFMSTEAFF. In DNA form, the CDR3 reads TGTGCCAGCAGCTCCTACCAAGGGGCACCATTTATGAGCACTGAAGCTTTCTTT.

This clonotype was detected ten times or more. CDR3 loop: CSASVDGFTDTQYF. DNA for the CDR3: TGCAGTGCTTCCGTGGACGGATTCACAGATACGCAGTATTTT. This rearrangement joins TRBV20-1 to TRBJ2-3; D unresolved. Germline CDR1 is DFQATT and CDR2 is SNEGSKA (reference sequence). V lost 5 bases to trimming and J lost 2 bases, with 14 bases between them. The CDR3 has 14 residues.

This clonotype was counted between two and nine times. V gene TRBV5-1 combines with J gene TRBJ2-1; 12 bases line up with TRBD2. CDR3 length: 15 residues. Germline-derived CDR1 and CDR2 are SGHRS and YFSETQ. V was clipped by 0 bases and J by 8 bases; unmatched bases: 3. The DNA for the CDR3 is TGCGCCAGCAGCTTGGGTCGACTAGCGGGGGATGAGCAGTTCTTC. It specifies CASSLGRLAGDEQFF.

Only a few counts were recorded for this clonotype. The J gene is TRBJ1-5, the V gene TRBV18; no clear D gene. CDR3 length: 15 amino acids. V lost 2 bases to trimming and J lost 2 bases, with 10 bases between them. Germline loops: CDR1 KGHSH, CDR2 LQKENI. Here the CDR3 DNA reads TGTGCCAGCTCACCAGTTTGGGGTGGCAATCAGCCCCAGCATTTT. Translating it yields CASSPVWGGNQPQHF.

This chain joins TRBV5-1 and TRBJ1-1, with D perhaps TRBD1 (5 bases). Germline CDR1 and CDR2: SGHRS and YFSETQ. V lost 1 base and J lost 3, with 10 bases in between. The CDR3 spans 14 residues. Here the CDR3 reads CASSLWGVDTEAFF. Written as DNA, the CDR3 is TGCGCCAGCAGCTTGTGGGGGGTGGACACTGAAGCTTTCTTT.

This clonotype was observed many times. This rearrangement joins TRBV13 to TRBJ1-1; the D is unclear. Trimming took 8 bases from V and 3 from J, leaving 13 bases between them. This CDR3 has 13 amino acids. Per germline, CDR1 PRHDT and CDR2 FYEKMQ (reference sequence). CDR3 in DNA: TGTGCCAGCCGAGTCGAAGGAGACACTGAAGCTTTCTTT. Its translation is CASRVEGDTEAFF.

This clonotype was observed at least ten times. CDR3 sequence reads: CASSPSRYNEQFF. In nucleotides, the CDR3 is TGTGCCAGCAGCCCCTCCCGGTACAATGAGCAGTTCTTC. The chain couples TRBV3-1 to TRBJ2-1; the D is unclear. Per the germline V gene, CDR1 is LGHDT and CDR2 is YNNKEL (reference sequence). This CDR3 spans 13 amino acids. V was trimmed by 4 bases and J by 4 bases, leaving 8 bases between them.

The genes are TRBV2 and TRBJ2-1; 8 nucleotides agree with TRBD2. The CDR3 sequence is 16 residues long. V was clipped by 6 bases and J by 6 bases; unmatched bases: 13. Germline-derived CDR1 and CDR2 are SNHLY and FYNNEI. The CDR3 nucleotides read TGTGCCAGCAGCGCCTTTCTCGGGGGGGGTGGCAATGAGCAGTTCTTC. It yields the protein CASSAFLGGGGNEQFF.

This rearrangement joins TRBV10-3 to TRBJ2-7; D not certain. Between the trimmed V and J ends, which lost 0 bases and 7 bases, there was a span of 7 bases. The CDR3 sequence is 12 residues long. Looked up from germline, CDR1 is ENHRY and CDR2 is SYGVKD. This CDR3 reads CAISESLGEQYF. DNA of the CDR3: TGTGCCATCAGTGAGTCTCTAGGGGAGCAGTACTTC.

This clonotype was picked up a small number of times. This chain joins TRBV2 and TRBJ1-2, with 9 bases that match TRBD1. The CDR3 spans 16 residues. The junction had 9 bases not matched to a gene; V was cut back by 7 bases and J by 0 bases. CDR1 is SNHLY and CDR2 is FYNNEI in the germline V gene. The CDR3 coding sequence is TGTGCCAGCAACGCTCCCGGGACAGGGCCTAACTATGGCTACACCTTC. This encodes CASNAPGTGPNYGYTF.

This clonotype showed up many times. For the CDR3, the DNA is TGTGCCAGCAGCCCCGACGCTTATAGCAATCAGCCCCAGCATTTT. Amino acids: CASSPDAYSNQPQHF. V and J are TRBV7-6 and TRBJ1-5, with no clear D. V gave up 5 bases and J gave up 0 bases, with 11 bases separating them. The germline gives CDR1 SGHVS, CDR2 FNYEAQ. The CDR3 has 15 residues.

This CDR3 reads CASSLDYAGTTLSSGNTIYF. The CDR3 nucleotides are TGTGCCAGCAGCTTAGACTATGCGGGGACTACCCTAAGCTCTGGAAACACCATATATTTT. V is TRBV7-9 and J is TRBJ1-3; D perhaps matches TRBD1 (5 bases). Trimming left V 1 base short and J 0 bases short, with 22 bases between. The V gene's germline CDR1 is SEHNR and CDR2 FQNEAQ (reference sequence). The CDR3 spans 20 residues.

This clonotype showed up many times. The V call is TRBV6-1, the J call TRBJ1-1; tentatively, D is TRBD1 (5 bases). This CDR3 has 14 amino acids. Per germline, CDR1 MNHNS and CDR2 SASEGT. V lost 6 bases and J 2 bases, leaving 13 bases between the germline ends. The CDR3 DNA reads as TGTGCCAGCAGACAAGGGACGTCAAACACTGAAGCTTTCTTT. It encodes CASRQGTSNTEAFF.

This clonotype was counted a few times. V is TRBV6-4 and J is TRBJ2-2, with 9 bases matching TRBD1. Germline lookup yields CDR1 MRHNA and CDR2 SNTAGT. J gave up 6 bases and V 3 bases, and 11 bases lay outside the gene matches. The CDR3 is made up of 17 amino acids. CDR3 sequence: CASSENPGQGRAGELFF. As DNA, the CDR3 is TGTGCCAGCAGTGAAAACCCGGGACAGGGACGTGCCGGGGAGCTGTTTTTT.

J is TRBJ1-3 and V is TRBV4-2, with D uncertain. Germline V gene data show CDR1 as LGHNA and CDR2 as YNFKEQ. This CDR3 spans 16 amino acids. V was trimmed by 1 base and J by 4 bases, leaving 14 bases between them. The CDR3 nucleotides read TGTGCCAGCAGCCAAGCCTCGACTTGGGAGGGAAACACCATATATTTT. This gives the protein CASSQASTWEGNTIYF.

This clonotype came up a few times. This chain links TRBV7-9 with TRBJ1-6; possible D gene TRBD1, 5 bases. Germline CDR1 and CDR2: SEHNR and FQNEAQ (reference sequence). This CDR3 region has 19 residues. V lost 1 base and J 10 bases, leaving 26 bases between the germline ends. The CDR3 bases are TGTGCCAGCAGCTTAGGGGGAAGGGGACCGGAATTTTTTGGCTCACCCCTCCACTTT. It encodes CASSLGGRGPEFFGSPLHF.

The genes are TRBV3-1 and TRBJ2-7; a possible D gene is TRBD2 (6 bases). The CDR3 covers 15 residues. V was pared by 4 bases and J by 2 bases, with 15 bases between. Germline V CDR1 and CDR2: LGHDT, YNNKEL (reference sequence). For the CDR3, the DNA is TGTGCCAGCAGCCCTTCCTCCGGGAGTACCTACGAGCAGTACTTC. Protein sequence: CASSPSSGSTYEQYF.

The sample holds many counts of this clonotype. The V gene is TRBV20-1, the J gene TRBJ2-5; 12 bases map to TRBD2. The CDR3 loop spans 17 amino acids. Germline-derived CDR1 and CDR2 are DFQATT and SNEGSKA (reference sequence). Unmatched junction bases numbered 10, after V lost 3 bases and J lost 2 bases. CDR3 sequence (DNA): TGCAGTGCTAGCCCCGCCACTAGCGGGGGGCTGCAAGAGACCCAGTACTTC. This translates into CSASPATSGGLQETQYF.

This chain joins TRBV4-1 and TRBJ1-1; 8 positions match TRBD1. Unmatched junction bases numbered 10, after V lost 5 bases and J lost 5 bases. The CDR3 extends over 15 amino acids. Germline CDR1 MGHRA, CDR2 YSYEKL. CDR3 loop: CASSSPGQGGTEAFF. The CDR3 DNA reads TGCGCCAGCAGCTCTCCCGGACAGGGTGGGACTGAAGCTTTCTTT.

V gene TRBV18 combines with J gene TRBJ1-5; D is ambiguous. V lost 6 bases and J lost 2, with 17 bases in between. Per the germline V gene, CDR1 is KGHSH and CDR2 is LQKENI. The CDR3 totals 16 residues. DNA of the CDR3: TGTGCCAGCTCCCCGAAAGGCACCTTGGGCAATCAGCCCCAGCATTTT. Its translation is CASSPKGTLGNQPQHF.